This T cell receptor (beta chain) was identified during a study of blood T cell repertoires in COVID-19. Study information: Acute and convalescent COVID-19 specimens originated in the United States, Italy and Spain. From T cells, B-cell-depleted T cells, or PBMCs came the material, which was cDNA or gDNA.

CDR3 size: 14 residues. Trimming left V 5 bases short and J 1 base short, with 11 bases between. Germline V CDR1 and CDR2: SGHAT, FQNNGV. The table came from immunoSEQ multiplex PCR; TCRdb's copy has only in-frame clones and leaves some out. The repertoire holds roughly 18,000 clones, with roughly nine tenths as singletons. The chain recombines TRBV11-2 with TRBJ2-5; D might be TRBD1 (6 bases). Sequencing was performed on peripheral blood. This sequence was found in a man aged 55 to 70 with active COVID-19. CDR3 sequence (DNA): TGTGCCAGCAGCGGGAACAGGGTCCAAGAGACCCAGTACTTC. Translated, it gives CASSGNRVQETQYF. The whole variable domain, filled in from reference TRBV11-2 and TRBJ2-5, reads EAGVAQSPRYKIIEKRQSVAFWCNPISGHATLYWYQQILGQGPKLLIQFQNNGVVDDSQLPKDRFSAERLKGVDSTLKIQPAKLEDSAVYLCASSGNRVQETQYFGPGTRLLVL.